Listed below are T cell receptor beta chains from one sample, sequenced in a study of T-cell memory formation after mild COVID-19. Each CDR3 protein is one row after TCRdb ran MiXCR on the 5' RACE reads. Among approximately 65,000 distinct CDR3 sequences listed, about 10% were seen once. The source material was PBMCs or a T cell subset sorted from them (not recorded which). All receptors derive from a man between 18 and 35 years old who had mild COVID-19 (a few samples of this study predate the infection). Cell type and time point are not known. The CDR3 runs from the conserved cysteine through the conserved F or W. Fields, in order: clone size, J gene, V gene, D gene, CDR3 protein, CDR3 DNA. A D gene is named only where the DNA matches it firmly. Clone size is not always given. Where it is, it says once, few, many or a class for expanded clones.

clone size: NA
J gene: TRBJ2-3
V gene: TRBV28
D gene: TRBD1
CDR3 protein: CASSWGQAGTDTQYF
CDR3 DNA: TGTGCCAGCAGCTGGGGACAGGCCGGTACCGATACGCAGTATTTT

clone size: many
J gene: TRBJ2-7
V gene: TRBV5-1
D gene: NA
CDR3 protein: CASNLGGVSYEQYF
CDR3 DNA: TGCGCCAGCAACCTCGGTGGGGTATCCTACGAGCAGTACTTC

clone size: few
J gene: TRBJ2-3
V gene: TRBV7-8
D gene: NA
CDR3 protein: CASSPRDGAVGDTQYF
CDR3 DNA: TGTGCCAGCAGTCCGCGTGATGGGGCCGTAGGGGATACGCAGTATTTT

clone size: NA
J gene: TRBJ1-2
V gene: TRBV5-6
D gene: TRBD1
CDR3 protein: CASREGAGYTF
CDR3 DNA: TGTGCCAGCAGAGAGGGGGCAGGCTACACCTTC

clone size: many
J gene: TRBJ2-7
V gene: TRBV12-3/TRBV12-4
D gene: NA
CDR3 protein: CASSSLVGQAQYF
CDR3 DNA: TGTGCCAGCAGTTCGCTCGTTGGGCAGGCGCAGTACTTC

clone size: NA
J gene: TRBJ1-3
V gene: TRBV7-2
D gene: NA
CDR3 protein: CASSDGTGPTGNTIYF
CDR3 DNA: TGTGCCAGCAGCGACGGGACGGGACCAACTGGAAACACCATATATTTT

clone size: NA
J gene: TRBJ2-7
V gene: TRBV5-1
D gene: NA
CDR3 protein: CASSLGLYEQYF
CDR3 DNA: TGCGCCAGCAGCTTGGGACTCTACGAGCAGTACTTC

clone size: many
J gene: TRBJ2-7
V gene: TRBV5-1
D gene: TRBD1
CDR3 protein: CASSHPDRGHEQYF
CDR3 DNA: TGCGCCAGCAGCCATCCAGACAGGGGGCACGAGCAGTACTTC

clone size: NA
J gene: TRBJ2-5
V gene: TRBV20-1
D gene: TRBD1
CDR3 protein: CSAPDRGETQYF
CDR3 DNA: TGCAGTGCTCCAGACAGGGGGGAGACCCAGTACTTC

clone size: NA
J gene: TRBJ1-6
V gene: TRBV2
D gene: NA
CDR3 protein: CASSVGNYNSPLHF
CDR3 DNA: TGTGCCAGCAGTGTCGGAAATTATAATTCACCCCTCCACTTT

clone size: NA
J gene: TRBJ1-1
V gene: TRBV6-1
D gene: TRBD1
CDR3 protein: CASSERLTGAQGTEAFF
CDR3 DNA: TGTGCCAGCAGTGAAAGGTTAACAGGGGCCCAGGGCACTGAAGCTTTCTTT

clone size: NA
J gene: TRBJ1-6
V gene: TRBV3-1
D gene: NA
CDR3 protein: CASSLPTNSPLHF
CDR3 DNA: TGTGCCAGCAGCTTGCCTACAAATTCACCCCTCCACTTT

clone size: few
J gene: TRBJ2-3
V gene: TRBV7-2
D gene: NA
CDR3 protein: CASSLRFPWTPRGTQYF
CDR3 DNA: TGTGCCAGCAGCTTAAGGTTCCCCTGGACTCCAAGGGGTACGCAGTATTTT